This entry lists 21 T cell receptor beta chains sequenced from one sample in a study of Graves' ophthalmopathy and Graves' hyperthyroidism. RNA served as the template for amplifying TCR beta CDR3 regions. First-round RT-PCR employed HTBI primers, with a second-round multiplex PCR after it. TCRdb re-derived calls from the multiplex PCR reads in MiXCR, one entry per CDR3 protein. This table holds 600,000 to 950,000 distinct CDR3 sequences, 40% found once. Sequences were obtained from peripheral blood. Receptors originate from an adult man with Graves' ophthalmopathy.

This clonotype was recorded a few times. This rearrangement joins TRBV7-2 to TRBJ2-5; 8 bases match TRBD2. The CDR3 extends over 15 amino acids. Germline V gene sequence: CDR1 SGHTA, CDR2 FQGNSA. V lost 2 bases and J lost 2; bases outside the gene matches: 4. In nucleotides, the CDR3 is TGTGCCAGCAGCTTAAACGGCGGGGGGCAAGAGACCCAGTACTTC. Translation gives CASSLNGGGQETQYF.

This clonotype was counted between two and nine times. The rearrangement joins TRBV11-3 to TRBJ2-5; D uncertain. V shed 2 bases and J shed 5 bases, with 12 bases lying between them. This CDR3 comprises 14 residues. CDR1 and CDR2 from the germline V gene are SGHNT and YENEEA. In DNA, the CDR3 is TGTGCCAGCAGCTTATACGGTACATGGGAGACCCAGTACTTC. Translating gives CASSLYGTWETQYF. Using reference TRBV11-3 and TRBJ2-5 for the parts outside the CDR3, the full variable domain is EAGVVQSPRYKIIEKKQPVAFWCNPISGHNTLYWYLQNLGQGPELLIRYENEEAVDDSQLPKDRFSAERLKGVDSTLKIQPAELGDSAVYLCASSLYGTWETQYFGPGTRLLVL.

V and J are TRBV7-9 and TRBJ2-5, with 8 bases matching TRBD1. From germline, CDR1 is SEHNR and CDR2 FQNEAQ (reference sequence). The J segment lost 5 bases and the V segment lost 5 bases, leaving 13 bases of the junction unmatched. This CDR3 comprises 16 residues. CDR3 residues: CASSPQGARVDETQYF. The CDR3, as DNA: TGTGCCAGCAGCCCGCAGGGGGCGCGGGTTGATGAGACCCAGTACTTC.

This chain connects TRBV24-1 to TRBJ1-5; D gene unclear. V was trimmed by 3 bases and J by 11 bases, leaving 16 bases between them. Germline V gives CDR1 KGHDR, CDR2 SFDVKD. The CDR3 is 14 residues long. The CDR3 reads CATSDRGFGETQHF. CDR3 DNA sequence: TGTGCCACCAGTGATCGAGGGTTCGGGGAGACCCAGCATTTT.

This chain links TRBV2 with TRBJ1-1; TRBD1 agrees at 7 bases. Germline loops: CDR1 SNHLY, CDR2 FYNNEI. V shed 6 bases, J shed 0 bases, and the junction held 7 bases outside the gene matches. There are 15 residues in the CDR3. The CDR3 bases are TGTGCCAGCAGGGGCAGGGGGTTGTTGAACACTGAAGCTTTCTTT. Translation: CASRGRGLLNTEAFF.

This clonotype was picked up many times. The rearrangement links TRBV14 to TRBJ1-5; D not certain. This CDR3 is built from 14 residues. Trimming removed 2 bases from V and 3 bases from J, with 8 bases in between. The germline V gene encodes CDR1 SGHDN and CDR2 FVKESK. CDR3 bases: TGTGCCAGCAGCCAATCAGGTTCCAATCAGCCCCAGCATTTT. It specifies CASSQSGSNQPQHF. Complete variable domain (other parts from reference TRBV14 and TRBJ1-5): EAGVTQFPSHSVIEKGQTVTLRCDPISGHDNLYWYRRVMGKEIKFLLHFVKESKQDESGMPNNRFLAERTGGTYSTLKVQPAELEDSGVYFCASSQSGSNQPQHFGDGTRLSIL.

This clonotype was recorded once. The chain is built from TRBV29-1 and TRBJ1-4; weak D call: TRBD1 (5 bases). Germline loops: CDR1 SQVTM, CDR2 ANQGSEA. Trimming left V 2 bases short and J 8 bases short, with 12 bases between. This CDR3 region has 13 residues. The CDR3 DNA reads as TGCAGCGTTGAAAACACAGGACACGAAAAACTGTTTTTT. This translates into CSVENTGHEKLFF.

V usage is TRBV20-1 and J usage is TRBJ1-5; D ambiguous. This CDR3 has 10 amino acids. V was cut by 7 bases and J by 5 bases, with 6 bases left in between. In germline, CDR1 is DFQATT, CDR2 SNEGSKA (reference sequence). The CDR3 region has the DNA TGCAGTGTTCCCGATCAGCCCCAGCATTTT. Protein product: CSVPDQPQHF.

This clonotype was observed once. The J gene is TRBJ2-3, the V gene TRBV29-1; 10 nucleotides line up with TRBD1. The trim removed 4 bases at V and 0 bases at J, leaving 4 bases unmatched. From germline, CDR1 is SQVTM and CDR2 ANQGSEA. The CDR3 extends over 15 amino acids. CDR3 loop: CSVATGGGSTDTQYF. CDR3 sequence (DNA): TGCAGCGTTGCGACAGGGGGCGGAAGCACAGATACGCAGTATTTT.

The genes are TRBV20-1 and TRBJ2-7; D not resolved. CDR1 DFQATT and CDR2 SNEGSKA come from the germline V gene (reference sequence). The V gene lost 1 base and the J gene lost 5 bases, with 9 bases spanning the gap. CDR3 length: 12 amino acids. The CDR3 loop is CSARGAPDEQYF. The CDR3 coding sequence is TGCAGTGCTAGAGGGGCGCCGGACGAGCAGTACTTC.

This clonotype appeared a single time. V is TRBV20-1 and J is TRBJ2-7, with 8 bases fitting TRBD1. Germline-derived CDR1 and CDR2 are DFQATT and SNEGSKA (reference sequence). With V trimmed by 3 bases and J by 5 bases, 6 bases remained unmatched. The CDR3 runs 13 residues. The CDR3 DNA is TGCAGTGCTAGGCCAGGGGGCTTCAACGAGCAGTACTTC. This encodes CSARPGGFNEQYF.

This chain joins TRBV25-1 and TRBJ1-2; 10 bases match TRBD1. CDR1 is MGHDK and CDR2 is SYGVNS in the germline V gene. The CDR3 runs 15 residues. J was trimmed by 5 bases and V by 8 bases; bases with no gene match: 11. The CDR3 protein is CASFGTGATGYGYTF. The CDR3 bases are TGTGCCAGCTTCGGGACAGGGGCCACCGGATATGGCTACACCTTC.

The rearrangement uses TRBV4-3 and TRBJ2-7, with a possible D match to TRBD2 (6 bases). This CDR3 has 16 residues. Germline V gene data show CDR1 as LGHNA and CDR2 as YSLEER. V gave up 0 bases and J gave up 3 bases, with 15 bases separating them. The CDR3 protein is CASSQDPIAGGYEQYF. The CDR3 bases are TGCGCCAGCAGCCAAGATCCGATAGCCGGGGGCTACGAGCAGTACTTC.

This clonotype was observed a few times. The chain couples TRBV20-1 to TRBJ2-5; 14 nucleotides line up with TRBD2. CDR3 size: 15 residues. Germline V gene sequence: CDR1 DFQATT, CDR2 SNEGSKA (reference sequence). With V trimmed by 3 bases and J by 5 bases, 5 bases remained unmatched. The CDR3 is CSARGLAGAFETQYF. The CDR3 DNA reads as TGCAGTGCTAGGGGACTAGCGGGAGCTTTCGAGACCCAGTACTTC.

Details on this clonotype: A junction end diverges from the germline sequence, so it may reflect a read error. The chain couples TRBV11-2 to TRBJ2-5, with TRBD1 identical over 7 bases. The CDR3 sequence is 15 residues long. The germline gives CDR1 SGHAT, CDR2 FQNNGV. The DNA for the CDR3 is TGCGCCAGCAGCCAAGGGGACAGACAACAAGAGACCCAGTACTTC. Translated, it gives CASSQGDRQQETQYF.

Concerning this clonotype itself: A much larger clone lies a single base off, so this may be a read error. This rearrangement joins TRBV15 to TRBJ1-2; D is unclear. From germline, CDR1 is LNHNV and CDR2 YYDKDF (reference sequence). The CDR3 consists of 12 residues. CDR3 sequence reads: CAASRASYGYTF. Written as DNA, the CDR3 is TGTGCCGCCAGCAGAGCTTCCTATGGCTACACCTTC.

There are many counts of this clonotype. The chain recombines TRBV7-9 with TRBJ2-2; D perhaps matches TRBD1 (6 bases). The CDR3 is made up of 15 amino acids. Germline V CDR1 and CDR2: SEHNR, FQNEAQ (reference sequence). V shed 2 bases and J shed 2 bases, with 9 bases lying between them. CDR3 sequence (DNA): TGTGCCAGCAGCTTACTAGGGGGAAACACCGGGGAGCTGTTTTTT. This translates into CASSLLGGNTGELFF.

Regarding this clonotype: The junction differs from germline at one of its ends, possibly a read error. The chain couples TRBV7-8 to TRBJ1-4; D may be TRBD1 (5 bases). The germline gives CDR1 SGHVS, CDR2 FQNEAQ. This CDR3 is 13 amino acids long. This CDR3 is CASSLGANEKLFF. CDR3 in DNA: TGCGCCAGCAGCTTAGGGGCTAATGAAAAACTGTTTTTT.

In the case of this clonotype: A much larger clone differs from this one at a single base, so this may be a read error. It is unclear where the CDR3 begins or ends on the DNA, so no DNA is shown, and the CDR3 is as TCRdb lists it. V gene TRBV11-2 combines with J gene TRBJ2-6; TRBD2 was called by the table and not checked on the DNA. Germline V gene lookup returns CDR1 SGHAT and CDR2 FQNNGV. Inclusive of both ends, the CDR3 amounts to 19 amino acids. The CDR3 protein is CASSPVSVGLGSGANVLAF.

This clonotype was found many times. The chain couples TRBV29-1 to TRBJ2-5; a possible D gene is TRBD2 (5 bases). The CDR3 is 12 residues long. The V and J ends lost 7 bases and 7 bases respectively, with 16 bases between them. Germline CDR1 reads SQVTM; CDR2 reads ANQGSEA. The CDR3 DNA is TGCAGCGCCGGACTTGTCGGTGGGACCCAGTACTTC. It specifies CSAGLVGGTQYF. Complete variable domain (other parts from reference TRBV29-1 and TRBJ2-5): SAVISQKPSRDICQRGTSLTIQCQVDSQVTMMFWYRQQPGQSLTLIATANQGSEATYESGFVIDKFPISRPNLTFSTLTVSNMSPEDSSIYLCSAGLVGGTQYFGPGTRLLVL.

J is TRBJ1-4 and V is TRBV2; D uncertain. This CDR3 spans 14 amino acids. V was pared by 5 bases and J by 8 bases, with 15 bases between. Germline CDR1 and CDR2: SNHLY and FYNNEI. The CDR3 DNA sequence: TGTGCCAGCAGTTTGAGGCGGGATCGGGAAAAACTGTTTTTT. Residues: CASSLRRDREKLFF.